The present T cell receptor (beta chain) was sequenced within a study of T cell repertoires in cytomegalovirus infection (dated by TCRdb to the late 2010s). Study-level background: Alongside well-studied HLA-B-restricted epitopes, the peptide stimulations were aimed at recently identified HLA-C-restricted CMV epitopes, whose presentation resists viral immunomodulation. Donor HLA type was relevant to the analysis, because carriage of CMV infection together with the matching HLA type was indicated by public TCR beta signatures.

This clonotype was detected a few times. The target of this receptor is not known. Nothing much larger sits one base from this clone, and base qualities are not available. This specimen's treatment or condition label, interpreted: in vitro stimulation with specific CMV peptide epitopes to enrich CMV-specific T cells. Sequencing was performed on an Illumina HiSeq 1500. The public reads were reprocessed in TCRdb via fastp at Q25 and MiXCR, keeping in-frame beta chains. Identical CDR3 proteins give one entry, which carries the most common genes and DNA. For this sample there are fewer than 350,000 distinct CDR3 sequences; almost 30% appear just once. The top ten clones comprise around 20% of the sample. V is pared back by 0 bases and J by 4 bases, with 10 bases lying between the germline termini. The germline V gene yields SGDLS for CDR1 and YYNGEE for CDR2. The CDR3 runs 14 residues from the cysteine to the phenylalanine. Here the CDR3 DNA is all that survives: 42 bases in frame from base 1.

Findings and caveats that apply to the study as a whole: The ex vivo response was dominated by HLA-C-restricted CMV-specific TCR beta clonotypes, which also provided the single most frequent clonotype in two of eight donors. Cumulative frequency of public TCR beta family members discriminated carriers of CMV infection plus the relevant HLA type in this cohort and an independent roughly 330-donor cohort.

The specimen comprised cultured PBMCs, sampled from culture after CMV antigen stimulation. The chain joins TRBV9 to TRBJ1-1; the D gene is perhaps TRBD1, on 5 matching bases. This TCR derives from a human donor in good health (CMV status not recorded). Some clones in this sample may be carry-over from other donors' samples. The CDR3 region has the sequence CASSVGYRSTEAFF. The DNA is TGTGCCAGCAGCGTAGGATACAGGAGCACTGAAGCTTTCTTT.